Following are 8 T cell receptor beta chains from one sample sequenced in a study of radiation and T cells in renal cell carcinoma (dated by TCRdb to the early 2020s). In the paper's terms, the time point label means: baseline pretreatment blood. The treatment or condition label of this sample denotes: 15 Gy SBRT to primary tumor, nephrectomy 4 weeks later. The library relied on the immunoSEQ multiplex PCR assay. The table was pulled from immuneACCESS by TCRdb, which kept in-frame rearrangements only. Such tables lose some clones; where checked, under half of the loss comes from unresolved V genes, and the rest has no known cause. The sample yields some 150,000 clones; over 80% were counted once. Clones ranked in the top ten supply under 30% of the sample. The sequenced sample was blood, obtained from a patient whose treatment included radiotherapy and nephrectomy. The receptors here all came from a woman aged 45-59 years with renal cell carcinoma.

CDR3 nucleotide sequence: TGTGCCAGCAGCTTAGGGGATAGCAATCAGCCCCAGCATTTT. This translates into CASSLGDSNQPQHF. J is TRBJ1-5 and V is TRBV13; the D is unclear. The CDR3 covers 14 residues. CDR1 PRHDT and CDR2 FYEKMQ come from the germline V gene (reference sequence). The V gene lost 0 bases and the J gene lost 0 bases, with 3 bases spanning the gap.

This clone was recorded a few times. V usage is TRBV10-3 and J usage is TRBJ1-2; weak D call: TRBD1 (5 bases). V was trimmed by 8 bases and J by 7 bases, leaving 14 bases between them. In germline, CDR1 is ENHRY, CDR2 SYGVKD. The CDR3 spans 12 residues. The CDR3 sequence: CAIASGGGGYTF. Here the CDR3 DNA reads TGTGCCATCGCTTCCGGTGGGGGTGGCTACACCTTC.

The chain links TRBV10-3 to TRBJ2-7, with TRBD2 matching over 7 bases. The V and J ends lost 8 bases and 3 bases, in that order; junction bases with no gene match: 10. The CDR3 has 14 residues. CDR1 and CDR2 from the germline V gene are ENHRY and SYGVKD. In DNA, the CDR3 is TGTGCCATCCGGGGAGCGGGACTGGTCTACGAGCAGTACTTC. Translation gives CAIRGAGLVYEQYF.

This clone was observed a single time. J is TRBJ2-7 and V is TRBV11-2; 8 bases align to TRBD2. This CDR3 is built from 14 residues. In germline, CDR1 is SGHAT, CDR2 FQNNGV. With 1 base clipped from V and 3 bases from J, the junction kept 2 bases outside the gene matches. CDR3 DNA: TGTGCCAGCAGCTTAGGTCTAGCGGGCTACGAGCAGTACTTC. Its translation: CASSLGLAGYEQYF.

This rearrangement joins TRBV5-1 to TRBJ2-7; D is perhaps TRBD2 (5 bases). V dropped 0 bases and J dropped 2 bases, with 9 bases sitting between them. Per the germline V gene, CDR1 is SGHRS and CDR2 is YFSETQ. The CDR3 runs to 14 residues. This CDR3 reads CASSLAGVTYEQYF. As DNA, the CDR3 is TGCGCCAGCAGCTTGGCCGGGGTTACCTACGAGCAGTACTTC.

This chain connects TRBV6-5 to TRBJ1-6, with D hard to call. Between the trimmed V and J ends, which lost 7 bases and 9 bases, there was a span of 13 bases. Germline V gene data show CDR1 as MNHEY and CDR2 as SVGAGI. The CDR3 covers 13 residues. CDR3: CASKVDLISPLHF. The CDR3 DNA is TGTGCCAGCAAGGTCGATTTAATTTCACCCCTCCACTTT.

The V call is TRBV2, the J call TRBJ2-3, with D possibly being TRBD2 (7 bases). Per germline, CDR1 SNHLY and CDR2 FYNNEI. V shed 8 bases and J shed 3 bases, with 9 bases lying between them. The CDR3 length is 12 residues. The CDR3 loop reads CASGRGTDTQYF. The CDR3 DNA follows: TGTGCCAGCGGGAGGGGGACAGATACGCAGTATTTT.

This chain connects TRBV30 to TRBJ2-5; D might be TRBD1 (6 bases). Trimming shortened V by 7 bases and J by 2 bases, and 11 bases separated the two germline ends. The V gene's germline CDR1 is GTSNPN and CDR2 SVGIG (reference sequence). The length of the CDR3 is 12 residues. The CDR3 DNA is TGTGCCTTGAGGGGGTTACAAGAGACCCAGTACTTC. Translation: CALRGLQETQYF.